Described below is a single T cell receptor (beta chain) sequence and its context. The CDR3 runs to 16 residues. Germline CDR1 reads SEHNR; CDR2 reads FQNEAQ (reference sequence). Losses at the gene ends were 4 bases for V and 3 bases for J; bases not matched to a gene: 6. These data originate in a study of cytomegalovirus exposure and HLA in healthy donors. The PCR ran on 60 Vbeta and 13 Jbeta primers. Repertoires were generated with immunoSEQ multiplex PCR, while TCRdb's copy carries only in-frame clones and drops some. The sample table sets out approximately 130,000 clones. Sequencing was performed on PBMCs. The receptor was derived from a woman aged 60-75 years in good health and CMV-seronegative. The chain combines TRBV7-9 with TRBJ1-1, with TRBD1 identical over 12 bases. CDR3 coding DNA: TGTGCCAGCAGCTACCGGGACAGGGGGCCGTACACTGAAGCTTTCTTT. Translated, it gives CASSYRDRGPYTEAFF. The entire variable domain, with the rest obtained from reference TRBV7-9 and TRBJ1-1, is as follows: DTGVSQNPRHKITKRGQNVTFRCDPISEHNRLYWYRQTLGQGPEFLTYFQNEAQLEKSRLLSDRFSAERPKGSFSTLEIQRTEQGDSAMYLCASSYRDRGPYTEAFFGQGTRLTVV.